This paragraph reports one TCR beta chain. What it recognizes is unknown. The primer mix had 52 TRBV and 13 TRBJ primers. Clones were sequenced by immunoSEQ multiplex PCR, and TCRdb holds only the in-frame ones, with some missing. The sample gives under 45,000 clones, approximately 90% of which show up once; under 2.5% is in the top ten. This record comes from a study of regulatory T cells. Study-level findings and limits: Hydrophobic residues at CDR3 positions 6 and 7 were enriched in conventional CD4+ T cells of CD3G-deficient patients.

The length of the CDR3 is 14 residues. Germline CDR1 MNHNS, CDR2 SASEGT. V lost 4 bases, J lost 6 bases, and 16 bases lay in between. The V call is TRBV6-1, the J call TRBJ2-7; D is unclear. The source is a person aged 18-29 years with CD3G deficiency. The specimen sequenced was conventional CD4+ T cells sorted from blood. The CDR3 DNA reads TGTGCCAGCAGTGTAAGGACCCGCAACGCCGAGCAGTACTTC. Residues: CASSVRTRNAEQYF.